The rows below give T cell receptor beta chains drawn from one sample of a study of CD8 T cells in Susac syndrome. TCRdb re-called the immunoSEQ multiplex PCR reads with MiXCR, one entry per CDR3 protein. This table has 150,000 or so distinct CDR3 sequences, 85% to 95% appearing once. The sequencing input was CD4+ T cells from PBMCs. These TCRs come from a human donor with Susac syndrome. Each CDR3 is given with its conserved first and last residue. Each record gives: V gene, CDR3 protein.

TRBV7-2,CASSKQRADTQYF
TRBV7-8,CASSSKDRGVNQPQHF
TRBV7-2,CASSQGPVSTDTQYF
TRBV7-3,CASSLSSQTPYEQYF
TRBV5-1,CASSLVPWFPRREGNNEQFF
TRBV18,CASSQHETGGYEQYF
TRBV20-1,CSAAEYQETQYF
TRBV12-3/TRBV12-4,CASSPGGRMNTEAFF
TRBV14,CASSPQSIGEKLFF
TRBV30,CAWSRGQGGYNSPLHF
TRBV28,CASSLGEYSGANVLTF
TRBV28,CASRGTGFSYEQYF
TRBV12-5,CASGLVGGAYLWPQHF
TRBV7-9,CASSLERRQETQYF
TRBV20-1,CSANLPRLGAEAFF
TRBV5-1,CASSPESVYGYTF
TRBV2,CASRGAADTQYF
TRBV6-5,CASSYSRESYNSPLHF
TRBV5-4,CASTPMGAGANVLTF
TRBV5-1,CASSIQIYTGELFF
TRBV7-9,CASSLEGLAAYEQYF
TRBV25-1,CASSDGGRRDNEQFF
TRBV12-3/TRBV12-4,CASSRDSRSYNEQFF
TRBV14,CASSQITSGNYNEQFF
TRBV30,CAWSVSRYTEAFF
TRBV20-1,CSVVQGARNEQFF
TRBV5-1,CASSLGDPADTQYF